These 9 T cell receptor beta chains were sequenced from one sample in a study of blood T cell repertoires in COVID-19. This table comes from immunoSEQ multiplex PCR, and its TCRdb copy is limited to in-frame clones, with some not included. The data show tens of thousands of clones, with around 90% seen just once and roughly 7.2% held by the top ten. Sample: peripheral blood. These receptors were taken from a human donor in a cohort sampled during active COVID-19.

This clone was observed a handful of times. This rearrangement joins TRBV19 to TRBJ2-5, with 9 positions matching TRBD1. The germline V gene has CDR1 LNHDA and CDR2 SQIVND (reference sequence). The CDR3 is made up of 13 amino acids. Trimming took 9 bases from V and 3 from J; bases not matched to a gene: 5. DNA for the CDR3: TGTGCCAGCAACCGGGACAGGGAAGAGACCCAGTACTTC. This translates into CASNRDREETQYF.

The chain combines TRBV7-2 with TRBJ1-2, with 9 bases identical to TRBD1. Trimming took 1 base from V and 7 from J; bases not matched to a gene: 4. From germline, CDR1 is SGHTA and CDR2 FQGNSA. The CDR3 sequence is 14 residues long. In DNA, the CDR3 is TGTGCCAGCAGCTTAGTGGGGACAGGGAGTGGCTACACCTTC. Its protein product is CASSLVGTGSGYTF.

The chain carries TRBV5-6 and TRBJ2-1; 7 nucleotides align to TRBD1. Germline V gene data show CDR1 as SGHDT and CDR2 as YYEEEE. The CDR3 consists of 15 residues. The trim removed 2 bases at V and 1 base at J, leaving 3 bases unmatched. The CDR3 sequence: CASSFRDRSYNEQFF. The CDR3 DNA is TGTGCCAGCAGCTTCCGGGACAGATCCTACAATGAGCAGTTCTTC.

This sequence joins TRBV2 and TRBJ2-3; 8 bases fit TRBD1. The CDR3 runs 15 residues. V dropped 4 bases and J dropped 0; count of bases not matched to a gene: 3. From germline, CDR1 is SNHLY and CDR2 FYNNEI. Here the CDR3 reads CASSGQGSSTDTQYF. Written as DNA, the CDR3 is TGTGCCAGCAGTGGACAGGGGTCGAGCACAGATACGCAGTATTTT.

The chain couples TRBV19 to TRBJ2-2; the match to TRBD2 covers 13 bases. This CDR3 has 17 amino acids. Germline CDR1 LNHDA, CDR2 SQIVND (reference sequence). The CDR3 spells CASHPNPGLAGSGELFF. The CDR3 DNA reads TGTGCAAGCCACCCAAACCCGGGACTAGCGGGGTCCGGGGAGCTGTTTTTT.

V usage is TRBV5-1 and J usage is TRBJ2-5; 13 bases are a match to TRBD2. The germline gives CDR1 SGHRS, CDR2 YFSETQ. The CDR3 is 17 residues long. V dropped 0 bases and J dropped 5; count of bases not matched to a gene: 7. CDR3 sequence (DNA): TGCGCCAGCAGCTTGGGGGGACTAGCGGGACACGGGGAGACCCAGTACTTC. Its protein product is CASSLGGLAGHGETQYF.

This chain links TRBV5-1 with TRBJ2-1, with no clear D. The germline V gene has CDR1 SGHRS and CDR2 YFSETQ. This CDR3 is built from 15 residues. Trimming pared 4 bases from V and 6 bases from J, leaving 17 bases between. In DNA, the CDR3 is TGCGCCAGCAGCCCGTCGGCGGTCCCTGGCAATGAGCAGTTCTTC. It specifies CASSPSAVPGNEQFF. The full variable domain, rest sourced from reference TRBV5-1 and TRBJ2-1, is KAGVTQTPRYLIKTRGQQVTLSCSPISGHRSVSWYQQTPGQGLQFLFEYFSETQRNKGNFPGRFSGRQFSNSRSEMNVSTLELGDSALYLCASSPSAVPGNEQFFGPGTRLTVL.

This clone was picked up a small number of times. This chain uses TRBV6-5 with TRBJ2-1, with D tentatively TRBD2 (6 bases). Germline values: CDR1 MNHEY, CDR2 SVGAGI. This CDR3 spans 13 amino acids. V gave up 5 bases and J gave up 7 bases, with 12 bases separating them. The CDR3, as DNA: TGTGCCAGCAGTATGGGTGGGGGGAATGAGCAGTTCTTC. Protein sequence: CASSMGGGNEQFF.

The rearrangement links TRBV12-3 or TRBV12-4 to TRBJ2-4, with D unclear. This CDR3 spans 13 amino acids. Trimming took off 10 bases at V and 0 bases at J, with 10 bases between the two ends. The CDR3 sequence is CATARVAKNIQYF. The CDR3 region has the DNA TGTGCCACCGCTCGGGTAGCCAAAAACATTCAGTACTTC.